This is a list of T cell receptor beta chains from one sample in a study of shared clonotypes between healthy human individuals. Only in-frame clones appear in the TCRdb table, and some are missing; sequencing was by immunoSEQ multiplex PCR. The sample has around 1,100,000 clones, 60% to 80% seen once. Sequenced input: memory CD4+ T cells from PBMCs. The origin of the receptors is a man younger than 30 in good health. Some clones in this sample may be carry-over from other donors' samples. Each CDR3 is given with its conserved first and last residue. A D gene is named only where the DNA matches it firmly. Clone sizes are given selectively: once, few, many, or a class where the clone is expanded.

j_call	d_call	clone_size	v_call	cdr3_nt	cdr3_aa
TRBJ2-7	-	-	TRBV18	TGTGCCAGCTCATCAGGTTTCGGGGACGAGCAGTACTTC	CASSSGFGDEQYF
TRBJ2-3	TRBD2	-	TRBV10-3	TGTGCCATCAGTGCAGCTAGCGGGACCACAGATACGCAGTATTTT	CAISAASGTTDTQYF
TRBJ2-1	-	-	TRBV28	TGTGCCAGCACCCCGCCGAAGGGGGTCGCTAATGAGCAGTTCTTC	CASTPPKGVANEQFF
TRBJ1-2	-	once	TRBV5-1	TGCGCCAGCAGCGGCGGGGGCGACACCTATGGCTACACCTTC	CASSGGGDTYGYTF
TRBJ2-5	-	-	TRBV28	TGTGCCAGCAGCGCGGGCCGTTTTCGCCAAGAGACCCAGTACTTC	CASSAGRFRQETQYF
TRBJ2-1	TRBD1	-	TRBV5-4	TGTGCCAGCAGGCCCGGGACAGGGCGGGATGAGCAGTTCTTC	CASRPGTGRDEQFF
TRBJ2-3	TRBD2	once	TRBV5-1	TGCGCCAGCAGCTACGGACTAGCGGACCCAGATACGCAGTATTTT	CASSYGLADPDTQYF
TRBJ2-6	-	-	TRBV2	TGTGCCGGGAAGGGGGCTGGGGCCAACGTCCTGACTTTC	CAGKGAGANVLTF
TRBJ1-4	-	-	TRBV7-8	TGTGCCAGCAGCGTAGTAGGCCAAAAGGAAAAACTGTTTTTT	CASSVVGQKEKLFF
TRBJ2-7	TRBD2	-	TRBV28	TGTGCCACCTGGGAGGGGACTAGGATCTACGAGCAGTACTTC	CATWEGTRIYEQYF
TRBJ2-7	TRBD2	few	TRBV5-1	TGCGCCAGCAGCGCCAGCGGGAGTCTCTACGAGCAGTACTTC	CASSASGSLYEQYF
TRBJ1-2	-	-	TRBV5-1	TGCGCCAGCAGCTCCCCCGGGACTGGCTACACCTTC	CASSSPGTGYTF
TRBJ2-1	TRBD1	-	TRBV6-1	TGTGCCAGCAGTGGACAGGGGCCCAGTGAGCAGTTCTTC	CASSGQGPSEQFF
TRBJ1-4	-	-	TRBV19	TGTGCCAGTAGGGGGATAGGAGAAAAACTGTTTTTT	CASRGIGEKLFF
TRBJ2-2	-	-	TRBV5-1	TGCGCCAGCAGCTTGGCCAACCTTGCGAACACCGGGGAGCTGTTTTTT	CASSLANLANTGELFF
TRBJ2-5	TRBD2	-	TRBV4-1	TGCGCCAGCAGCCAAGTACCCTGGACTAGCGGGAGGTGGGAGACCCAGTACTTC	CASSQVPWTSGRWETQYF
TRBJ1-2	-	-	TRBV18	TGTGCCAGCTCACCGCAACGGGAGGATGGCTACACCTTC	CASSPQREDGYTF
TRBJ1-1	-	-	TRBV27	TGTGCCAGCAGTTCGGCGGGGGCGGGCACTGAAGCTTTCTTT	CASSSAGAGTEAFF
TRBJ1-2	-	-	TRBV4-1	TGCGCCAGCAGCCAAGGGGACACGGGAGCTAACTATGGCTACACCTTC	CASSQGDTGANYGYTF
TRBJ2-4	-	-	TRBV5-8	TGTGCCAGCAGCCCTGGGACGACCAAACCGCAGTACTTC	CASSPGTTKPQYF
TRBJ1-5	-	-	TRBV18	TGTGCCAGCTCAGGCGCCAACAATCAGCCCCAGCATTTT	CASSGANNQPQHF
TRBJ2-2	-	once	TRBV4-2	TGTGCCAGCAGCCCCCGGCGAGACACCGGGGAGCTGTTTTTT	CASSPRRDTGELFF
TRBJ1-3	TRBD1	few	TRBV5-1	TGCGCCAGCAGCTGGGACAGCTCTGGAAACACCATATATTTT	CASSWDSSGNTIYF
TRBJ1-2	-	once	TRBV25-1	TGTGCCAGCTCTACTAAACGGGGGGGCGCAACCCTAATCGGCCGTTACACCTTC	CASSTKRGGATLIGRYTF
TRBJ2-5	-	-	TRBV5-6	TGTGCCAGCAGCTTGGTGTCATACAGGCGGGAGACCCAGTACTTC	CASSLVSYRRETQYF
TRBJ2-1	-	-	TRBV4-3	TGCGCCAGCAGCCAAGAGTCTAGGATGCGAGGTGAGCAGTTCTTC	CASSQESRMRGEQFF
TRBJ2-7	TRBD1	once	TRBV9	TGTGCCAGCAGCACAGGGGTTACGGACCTATCGAAGCAGTACTTC	CASSTGVTDLSKQYF
TRBJ2-3	TRBD1	-	TRBV19	TGTGCCAGTAGTAGAGGACAGGGGTTCACAGATACGCAGTATTTT	CASSRGQGFTDTQYF
TRBJ2-7	TRBD2	-	TRBV6-1	TGTGCCAGCAGCCGGGAGGGTTACGAGCAGTACTTC	CASSREGYEQYF
TRBJ2-7	-	-	TRBV28	TGTGCCAGCAGTTCAGGACCCAGCCCCTACGAGCAGTACTTC	CASSSGPSPYEQYF
TRBJ2-7	-	-	TRBV6-4	TGTGCCAGCAGTGACAAGGGACGGAGCTCCTACGAGCAGTACTTC	CASSDKGRSSYEQYF
TRBJ1-5	-	-	TRBV28	TGTGCCACCACGGGGGGAGGGTTGGGCAATCAGCCCCAGCATTTT	CATTGGGLGNQPQHF
TRBJ2-7	-	once	TRBV30	TGTGCCTGGAGTGTCGCCGCCGGTATGATCTACGAGCAGTACTTC	CAWSVAAGMIYEQYF
TRBJ2-2	TRBD1	-	TRBV25-1	TGTGCCAGCAGGGCCGGGACAGGGGTGGCCGGGGAGCTGTTTTTT	CASRAGTGVAGELFF
TRBJ2-3	TRBD1	-	TRBV4-1	TGCGCCAGCAGCCAAACGGGACAGGGTGTAGGAGATACGCAGTATTTT	CASSQTGQGVGDTQYF
TRBJ2-7	TRBD2	few	TRBV28	TGTGCCAGCAGTTCCCACAGCACGACCGTCCGGGGGGTCTACGAGCAGTACTTC	CASSSHSTTVRGVYEQYF
TRBJ2-3	-	-	TRBV19	TGTGCCAGTAGTATAGGCGGGAAGGTGGATACGCAGTATTTT	CASSIGGKVDTQYF
TRBJ1-5	TRBD1	few	TRBV9	TGTGCCAGCAGCACCGGGACAGGAGATCAGCCCCAGCATTTT	CASSTGTGDQPQHF
TRBJ2-2	-	-	TRBV6-4	TGTGCCAGCAGTGCCGTAGCTTTTTTCGGGGAGCTGTTTTTT	CASSAVAFFGELFF
TRBJ1-1	-	-	TRBV28	TGTGCCACCGAAAGTCAGCCGTTTGAAGCTTTCTTT	CATESQPFEAFF
TRBJ1-2	TRBD1	once	TRBV28	TGTGCCAGCAGTTTATGGGACAGGGTCTATGGCTACACCTTC	CASSLWDRVYGYTF